This passage covers 16 T cell receptor beta chains from one sample sequenced in a study of T cell repertoires in cytomegalovirus infection. TCRdb passed the reads through MiXCR, listing each CDR3 protein once. This sample has some 450,000 distinct CDR3 sequences, with approximately 31% found just once. The sample was PBMCs. The receptors stem from a human donor in good health (CMV status not recorded). Some clones in this sample may be carry-over from other donors' samples.

As to this clonotype: This may stem from a read error, because a much larger clone lies one nucleotide away. This chain uses TRBV7-8 with TRBJ1-2, with D hard to call. The germline gives CDR1 SGHVS, CDR2 FQNEAQ. CDR3 length: 13 residues. V dropped 9 bases and J dropped 1 base, with 12 bases sitting between them. The CDR3 sequence is CARSGDLNYGYTF. The CDR3 DNA reads TGTGCCAGAAGCGGAGACCTTAACTATGGCTACACCTTC. The full variable domain, in which reference TRBV7-8 and TRBJ1-2 provide the parts outside the CDR3, is GAGVSQSPRYKVAKRGQDVALRCDPISGHVSLFWYQQALGQGPEFLTYFQNEAQLDKSGLPSDRFFAERPEGSVSTLKIQRTQQEDSAVYLCARSGDLNYGYTFGSGTRLTVV.

This clonotype has only one observation. A read error may explain this, as a much larger clone is one base away. V and J are TRBV7-2 and TRBJ1-2; tentatively, D is TRBD1 (6 bases). CDR3 length: 12 residues. CDR1 and CDR2 from the germline V gene are SGHTA and FQGNSA. V was shortened by 5 bases and J by 9 bases, with 13 bases between the two germline ends. In nucleotides, the CDR3 is TGTGCCAGCAGCCCCCAGGGGAATTGCTACACCTTC. Amino acid sequence: CASSPQGNCYTF.

The CDR3: CSAHVSGANVLTF. The DNA of the CDR3 is TGCAGCGCCCACGTGTCTGGGGCCAACGTCCTGACTTTC. This chain uses TRBV29-1 with TRBJ2-6; D remains ambiguous. The CDR3 extends over 13 amino acids. Trimming pared 7 bases from V and 1 base from J, leaving 8 bases between. Germline CDR1 reads SQVTM; CDR2 reads ANQGSEA.

The chain joins TRBV15 to TRBJ2-7, with 7 bases fitting TRBD2. The CDR3 extends over 15 amino acids. CDR1 and CDR2 (germline): LNHNV, YYDKDF (reference sequence). V trimming: 5 bases; J trimming: 2 bases; junction bases outside the gene matches: 9. Here the CDR3 reads CATSPAGVSTYEQYF. The CDR3 DNA reads TGTGCCACCAGCCCTGCGGGGGTATCAACCTACGAGCAGTACTTC.

V gene TRBV19 combines with J gene TRBJ2-4; D could derive from TRBD1 or TRBD2 (5 bases each). The germline V gene encodes CDR1 LNHDA and CDR2 SQIVND (reference sequence). This CDR3 has 15 amino acids. V was pared by 5 bases and J by 0 bases, with 11 bases between. The CDR3 is CASSPERGAKNIQYF. CDR3 sequence (DNA): TGTGCCAGTAGTCCCGAGAGGGGAGCCAAAAACATTCAGTACTTC. Variable domain in full (rest from reference TRBV19 and TRBJ2-4): DGGITQSPKYLFRKEGQNVTLSCEQNLNHDAMYWYRQDPGQGLRLIYYSQIVNDFQKGDIAEGYSVSREKKESFPLTVTSAQKNPTAFYLCASSPERGAKNIQYFGAGTRLSVL.

CDR3 sequence (DNA): TGCAGTGCTAAGACAGGGGGGAATGAAAAACTGTTTTTT. Translated: CSAKTGGNEKLFF. This rearrangement joins TRBV20-1 to TRBJ1-4; TRBD1 matches at 9 bases. The CDR3 covers 13 residues. The trim removed 4 bases at V and 5 bases at J, leaving 2 bases unmatched. Germline V gene lookup returns CDR1 DFQATT and CDR2 SNEGSKA (reference sequence).

The V and J genes are TRBV6-2 or TRBV6-3 and TRBJ1-1; no definite D call. Germline V gene sequence: CDR1 MNHEY, CDR2 SVGEGT. This CDR3 comprises 16 residues. Trimming took 0 bases from V and 4 from J, leaving 15 bases between them. Written as DNA, the CDR3 is TGTGCCAGCAGTTACTCGGGCAGAACCCGTTCCACTGAAGCTTTCTTT. Its translation is CASSYSGRTRSTEAFF.

This clonotype was counted a few times. This rearrangement joins TRBV3-1 to TRBJ2-5; 7 bases are shared with TRBD2. The V gene end was trimmed by 0 bases and the J gene end by 5 bases; junction bases not matched to a gene: 6. The CDR3 covers 15 residues. In germline, CDR1 is LGHDT, CDR2 YNNKEL (reference sequence). The CDR3 DNA reads TGTGCCAGCAGCCAAGACGGGACTACCAGGGAGACCCAGTACTTC. Protein product: CASSQDGTTRETQYF.

This clonotype was seen ten or more times. This chain connects TRBV4-1 to TRBJ1-1; 9 bases agree with TRBD1. V shed 4 bases, J shed 0 bases, and the junction held 12 bases outside the gene matches. Germline-derived CDR1 and CDR2 are MGHRA and YSYEKL. This CDR3 contains 18 residues. The CDR3 bases are TGCGCCAGCAGCCGCTTGGACAGGGGATTGTCGATGAACACTGAAGCTTTCTTT. This translates into CASSRLDRGLSMNTEAFF.

The genes are TRBV7-9 and TRBJ1-3; TRBD1 is a possible D gene (5 bases). Germline-derived CDR1 and CDR2 are SEHNR and FQNEAQ (reference sequence). Between the trimmed V and J ends, which lost 5 bases and 0 bases, there was a span of 14 bases. The CDR3 contains 16 residues. CDR3 DNA sequence: TGTGCCAGCAGCCAGCAGGGTCTCTCCTCTGGAAACACCATATATTTT. It encodes CASSQQGLSSGNTIYF.

The table lists this clonotype with a few counts. The genes are TRBV6-2 or TRBV6-3 and TRBJ2-3, with 9 nucleotides matching TRBD1. Looked up from germline, CDR1 is MNHEY and CDR2 is SVGEGT. The CDR3 extends over 13 amino acids. Losses at the gene ends were 6 bases for V and 6 bases for J; bases not matched to a gene: 4. The CDR3 DNA reads TGTGCCAGCAGAGGACAGGGGAGGGATACGCAGTATTTT. It codes for CASRGQGRDTQYF.

The rearrangement uses TRBV7-6 and TRBJ1-2, with TRBD1 matching 9 bases. This CDR3 spans 16 amino acids. The V gene's germline CDR1 is SGHVS and CDR2 FNYEAQ. V was clipped by 4 bases and J by 8 bases; unmatched bases: 14. CDR3 amino acids: CASSYLGTGLIGGYTF. The CDR3, as DNA: TGTGCCAGCAGCTATCTCGGGACAGGGTTAATTGGCGGCTACACCTTC.

The chain carries TRBV24-1 and TRBJ1-2; D not certain. The CDR3 contains 13 residues. From germline, CDR1 is KGHDR and CDR2 SFDVKD. The V and J ends lost 6 bases and 8 bases respectively, with 15 bases between them. The CDR3 coding sequence is TGTGCCACCAGTCTCACAGCCGCCGCGGGCTACACCTTC. Protein sequence: CATSLTAAAGYTF.

This chain joins TRBV6-5 and TRBJ2-5; weak D call: TRBD2 (5 bases). Trimming took 0 bases from V and 4 from J, leaving 9 bases between them. The CDR3 covers 14 residues. Germline lookup yields CDR1 MNHEY and CDR2 SVGAGI. In nucleotides, the CDR3 is TGTGCCAGCAGTTACTCGCCGGGAACAGAGACCCAGTACTTC. Translated, it gives CASSYSPGTETQYF.

V is TRBV12-3 or TRBV12-4 and J is TRBJ2-1; TRBD1 matches 7 bases. The ends lost 7 bases at V and 8 bases at J; junction bases unmatched: 11. This CDR3 spans 14 amino acids. DNA of the CDR3: TGTGCCAGCACCAGGACAGGAAAGAGGGATGAGCAGTTCTTC. It is translated as CASTRTGKRDEQFF.

As for this clonotype: A much bigger clone sits one base away, suggesting this may be a read error. Since no conserved phenylalanine or tryptophan closes the CDR3, a read error is the likely cause. V and J are TRBV7-6 and TRBJ2-1; D ambiguous. The CDR3 spans 16 residues. Looked up from germline, CDR1 is SGHVS and CDR2 is FNYEAQ. Trimming removed 1 base at V and 0 bases at J, with 10 bases between. CDR3 sequence reads: CASSLGWDLSYNEQFL. DNA of the CDR3: TGTGCCAGCAGCTTAGGTTGGGATCTCTCCTACAATGAGCAGTTCTTA.